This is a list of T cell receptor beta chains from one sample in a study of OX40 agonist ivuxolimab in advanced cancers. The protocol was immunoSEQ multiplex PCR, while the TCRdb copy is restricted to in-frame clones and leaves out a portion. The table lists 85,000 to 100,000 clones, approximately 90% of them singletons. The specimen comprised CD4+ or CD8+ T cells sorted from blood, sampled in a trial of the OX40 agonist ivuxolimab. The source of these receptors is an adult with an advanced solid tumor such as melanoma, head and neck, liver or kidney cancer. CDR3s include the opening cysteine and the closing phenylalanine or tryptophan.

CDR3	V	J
CASTSPANTEAFF	TRBV11-2	TRBJ1-1
CASRTPFGANQPQHF	TRBV28	TRBJ1-5
CASSLKSLVNTEAFF	TRBV7-8	TRBJ1-1
CASSQGFGELFF	TRBV28	TRBJ2-2
CASSERNRGRDDDLQPQHF	TRBV10-1	TRBJ1-5
CASRGAGWETQYF	TRBV6-1	TRBJ2-5
CSVGNREAEQYF	TRBV29-1	TRBJ2-7
CASKRDVGEQYF	TRBV28	TRBJ2-7
CASSPGQGGEQYF	TRBV18	TRBJ2-7
CASKQSSLTDTQYF	TRBV6-5	TRBJ2-3
CASSNRGPEEKLFF	TRBV19	TRBJ1-4
CASSETGEETQYF	TRBV25-1	TRBJ2-5
CASSSSGLAKNIQYF	TRBV28	TRBJ2-4
CASSKLPLGGNTDTQYF	TRBV7-2	TRBJ2-3
CASSVAGKGPRDTGELFF	TRBV9	TRBJ2-2
CAWSPSGVFSSGANVLTF	TRBV30	TRBJ2-6
CASSDGNSNEQFF	TRBV6-4	TRBJ2-1
CASSPVGARAQPQHF	TRBV7-2	TRBJ1-5
CASSLPDRNNSPLHF	TRBV28	TRBJ1-6
CASSQDGGGEQYF	TRBV14	TRBJ2-7
CATSRDVQYEQYF	TRBV15	TRBJ2-7
CASSYRVEGYGYTF	TRBV6-5	TRBJ1-2
CSVDGRVAGYTF	TRBV29-1	TRBJ1-2
CASTGAQETQYF	TRBV11-2	TRBJ2-5
CASSRDSQNSPLHF	TRBV6-5	TRBJ1-6